This TCR beta chain was observed in a study of early T cells in non-severe SARS-CoV-2 infection. Whole-study context: Unpaired chains resulted from sequencing bulk RNA of unsorted whole blood.

In TCRdb, the 5' RACE reads were re-called with MiXCR into one record per CDR3 protein. This sample has roughly 31,000 distinct CDR3 sequences, with 9.5% to 10% found just once. Germline V gives CDR1 MNHEY, CDR2 SVGAGI. CDR3 length equals 14 residues. V gave up 6 bases and J gave up 7 bases; unmatched junction bases: 6. The chain carries TRBV6-5 and TRBJ1-6; 7 nucleotides align to TRBD1. Input material: whole blood. The sequence came from an adult who was a healthcare worker with PCR-confirmed SARS-CoV-2 infection or an uninfected control (not recorded which). The CDR3: CASSLVQGNSPLHF. The CDR3 nucleotides are TGTGCCAGCAGCCTAGTACAGGGGAATTCACCCCTCCACTTT.